This T cell receptor (beta chain) was identified in a study of blood T cell repertoires in COVID-19. Overall study context: Researchers got acute and convalescent COVID-19 samples from the United States, Italy and Spain. Nucleic acid was either cDNA or gDNA, and it came from T cells, B-cell-depleted T cells, or PBMCs.

J was trimmed by 0 bases and V by 5 bases; bases with no gene match: 7. Germline V gene lookup returns CDR1 SGHTA and CDR2 FQGNSA. The CDR3 loop spans 16 amino acids. Original processing methods: Reference gene primer amplification in the assay estimated nucleated cell counts. Assay used: immunoSEQ multiplex PCR; TCRdb lists only in-frame clones, some missing. V, J and clone size reflect that table, while D and trimming were determined from the DNA. The sample has 20,000 to 30,000 clones, 75% to 85% seen once. This clone appeared a single time. The rearrangement uses TRBV7-2 and TRBJ2-1; 7 bases are a match to TRBD2. The sequence derives from a human donor in a cohort sampled during active COVID-19. What was sequenced was peripheral blood. CDR3 protein: CASSPGGRSSYNEQFF. CDR3 nucleotides: TGTGCCAGCAGCCCGGGCGGGAGAAGCTCCTACAATGAGCAGTTCTTC.